This T cell receptor (beta chain) was identified during a study of blood T cell repertoires in COVID-19. Study as a whole: Collection of acute and convalescent COVID-19 samples took place in the United States, Italy and Spain. T cells, B-cell-depleted T cells, or PBMCs provided the cDNA or gDNA that served as material.

Under the authors' procedure: It was from reference gene primer amplification that nucleated cell counts were estimated. TCRdb's copy holds only in-frame clones and misses some; the assay was immunoSEQ multiplex PCR. The D gene and trimming were derived from the DNA, and the V and J assignments and clone size from that table. The top ten hold about 4.1% of the sample, which has approximately 220,000 clones, about nine tenths seen once. The V and J ends lost 3 bases and 7 bases respectively, with 13 bases between them. The CDR3 runs 15 residues. From germline, CDR1 is KGHSH and CDR2 LQKENI. This clonotype was obtained from a man aged 50 to 60 with acute or convalescent COVID-19. The V call is TRBV18, the J call TRBJ1-6, with a tentative D call TRBD1 (5 bases). Sequences were obtained from peripheral blood. The DNA of the CDR3 is TGTGCCAGCTCACCGCAGGGTTACGGGAATTCACCCCTCCACTTT. Translating gives CASSPQGYGNSPLHF.